The 9 T cell receptor beta chains below were found in one sample sequenced in a study of control samples from healthy donors and cancer patients. Measured with immunoSEQ multiplex PCR; TCRdb has only the in-frame clones, and not every one. This sample has about 150,000 clones; about 95% occur once, and the top ten carry approximately 14%. What was sequenced was PBMCs. These receptors were obtained from a man in his sixties with colorectal cancer.

This clone was counted a single time. This sequence joins TRBV29-1 and TRBJ1-1; no reliable D call. With 2 bases removed from V and 6 bases from J, the gap between germline ends came to 4 bases. The CDR3 sequence is 10 residues long. Germline loops: CDR1 SQVTM, CDR2 ANQGSEA. The DNA for the CDR3 is TGCAGCGTTGAACAGGCTGAAGCTTTCTTT. Its translation: CSVEQAEAFF.

The chain employs TRBV30 and TRBJ2-1; 7 positions match TRBD2. Germline loops: CDR1 GTSNPN, CDR2 SVGIG (reference sequence). V was clipped by 8 bases and J by 8 bases; unmatched bases: 9. The CDR3 is 12 residues long. The CDR3 region is CAQSKGGDEQFF. The CDR3 DNA sequence: TGTGCCCAGTCTAAGGGAGGGGATGAGCAGTTCTTC.

The V and J genes are TRBV5-6 and TRBJ1-2; no clear D. From germline, CDR1 is SGHDT and CDR2 YYEEEE. V was shortened by 1 base and J by 2 bases, with 12 bases between the two germline ends. There are 15 residues in the CDR3. The CDR3 spells CASSLSVSANYGYTF. Written as DNA, the CDR3 is TGTGCCAGCAGCTTGAGCGTCAGTGCCAACTATGGCTACACCTTC.

This chain links TRBV19 with TRBJ1-5; possible D gene TRBD1, 5 bases. CDR1 and CDR2 (germline): LNHDA, SQIVND (reference sequence). V lost 7 bases to trimming and J lost 0 bases, with 13 bases between them. The CDR3 covers 15 residues. As DNA, the CDR3 is TGTGCCAGTACTCCTGGGGGGGGTAGCAATCAGCCCCAGCATTTT. It codes for CASTPGGGSNQPQHF.

V and J are TRBV19 and TRBJ2-7; D unresolved. The CDR3 length is 12 residues. The germline V gene has CDR1 LNHDA and CDR2 SQIVND (reference sequence). Deletions cut 4 bases from V and 3 bases from J, with 7 bases between. The CDR3 coding sequence is TGTGCCAGTAGTAACAGCGTCTACGAGCAGTACTTC. Translated, it gives CASSNSVYEQYF. The full variable domain, completed using reference TRBV19 and TRBJ2-7, is DGGITQSPKYLFRKEGQNVTLSCEQNLNHDAMYWYRQDPGQGLRLIYYSQIVNDFQKGDIAEGYSVSREKKESFPLTVTSAQKNPTAFYLCASSNSVYEQYFGPGTRLTVT.

The rearrangement links TRBV7-2 to TRBJ1-1; D not resolved. CDR3 length equals 14 residues. Deletions cut 2 bases from V and 0 bases from J, with 7 bases between. Germline V gives CDR1 SGHTA, CDR2 FQGNSA. CDR3 DNA: TGTGCCAGCAGCTTAACGTTTGTGAACACTGAAGCTTTCTTT. Translating gives CASSLTFVNTEAFF.

The chain joins TRBV5-6 to TRBJ1-2; D not resolved. Trimming took 1 base from V and 8 from J, leaving 15 bases between them. The CDR3 runs to 14 residues. The germline V gene has CDR1 SGHDT and CDR2 YYEEEE. CDR3 protein: CASSLFPAARGYTF. For the CDR3, the DNA is TGTGCCAGCAGCTTGTTTCCGGCCGCGCGAGGCTACACCTTC.

The rearrangement joins TRBV20-1 to TRBJ2-3; either TRBD1 or TRBD2 may supply D (5 bases each). This CDR3 region has 11 residues. Trimming shortened V by 5 bases and J by 4 bases, and 7 bases separated the two germline ends. Germline assignment: CDR1 DFQATT and CDR2 SNEGSKA (reference sequence). CDR3 DNA sequence: TGCAGTGCTCTGGGACCAGATACGCAGTATTTT. Amino acid sequence: CSALGPDTQYF.

The rearrangement uses TRBV7-8 and TRBJ1-2; 9 bases match TRBD1. This CDR3 spans 15 amino acids. The germline V gene encodes CDR1 SGHVS and CDR2 FQNEAQ. V was clipped by 2 bases and J by 8 bases; unmatched bases: 9. The CDR3 protein is CASSLPGQGLLGYTF. The CDR3 nucleotides are TGTGCCAGCAGCTTACCGGGACAGGGCCTTTTGGGCTACACCTTC.